The following is a T cell receptor beta chain sequence with its context. This clonotype appeared a few times. Its antigen has not been determined. Base qualities are not provided; no much larger clone lies one nucleotide away. The sample comes from a study of blood T cells in healthy people across ages (dated by TCRdb to between 2015 and 2016). As for the study more broadly: In model experiments, roughly one uniquely barcoded TCR beta cDNA molecule per two T cells was captured by template switching. The donors were divided into four age groups: young (average about 16 years), middle-aged (approximately 39), aged (around 67) and long-lived (about 79). Age-related changes in TCR beta repertoire diversity were measured in the study by deep sequencing normalized with unique cDNA molecular identifiers. Using the same blood draw, the study looked at two additional independent replicas of 1 million unique cDNA reads for two donors, one aged 18 to 29 and the other aged 80 or older. To avoid experimental bias, donors of different ages were distributed randomly across sequencing lanes.

Receptor amplification or capture employed 5' RACE. Sequencing was carried out with an Illumina HiSeq 2500. The second PCR ran for about 6 to 12 cycles and used a J-beta primer mix along with a sample-barcoded 5' primer. A template-switch 5' adaptor carrying 12 random nucleotides introduced a unique molecular identifier onto each TCR beta cDNA molecule. Each sample yielded at least 3 million CDR3-containing paired-end reads. The Mint cDNA synthesis kit, primed by a TRBC-specific oligonucleotide, was used to synthesize first-strand cDNA from all RNA. After uracil-DNA glycosylase treatment, a first 18-cycle PCR used universal primers M1SS and BC2_uni_R on all cDNA. The authors processed their data as follows. For normalization, 1 million high-quality reads, each with a distinct molecular identifier, were randomly selected from each sample. Instead of being binned into consensus sequences, reads that shared molecular identifiers were thrown out. MiTCR, set to a Q25 quality threshold and the strictest error-elimination algorithm, was used for CDR3 identification, clonotype clustering and error correction. A nonparametric unseen species model using Euler transformation provided a lower-bound estimate of total TCR beta diversity. The public reads were run again by TCRdb, first through fastp at Q25 and then through MiXCR, and only productive beta chains were kept. CDR3 protein sequences are deduplicated, and each keeps its most common genes and DNA. The V and J calls reflect TCRdb's pipeline rather than the authors' work. Within this sample are 540,000 or so distinct CDR3 sequences, with around 48% of them counted one time only. Approximately 25% of the sample is in the top ten clones.

Findings and caveats that apply to the study as a whole: Observed TCR beta diversity per million T cells fell roughly linearly with age, and a significant reduction was already apparent by age around 36. Total diversity estimates from one million sequenced T cells were considered lower bounds and underestimates. Compared with the aged group, the long-lived group had more naive CD4+ T cells, fewer expanded clones and increased TCR diversity, a pattern suggesting age selection. A strong correlation was found between observed TCR beta diversity and the percentage of naive T cells measured by flow cytometry. Conclusive comparison of naive and antigen-experienced compartments was prevented by the profiling of bulk unsorted PBMCs. Donor CMV infection status was unknown, potentially confounding age-related changes in expanded clonotypes.

The germline V gene yields MNHEY for CDR1 and SVGEGT for CDR2. The CDR3 has 17 amino acids, counting the end cysteine and phenylalanine. Only the CDR3 part of the read is kept: 51 bases, read in frame from the first base. The germline V and J ends show losses of 1 base and 2 bases respectively, and no gene match explains 9 bases of the junction. Donors were 39 systemically healthy Caucasian individuals from Russia aged 6 to 90 years. Approximately 9.7 milliliters of peripheral blood were drawn from each donor into EDTA-treated Vacutainer tubes. PBMCs were isolated by Ficoll-Paque density-gradient centrifugation, with at least 7 million obtained per sample. Total RNA, at least 5 micrograms per sample, was extracted from PBMCs with Trizol reagent. Naive CD45RAhigh/CD27high T cell percentages were measured by flow cytometry on a PBMC aliquot from every donor.

Sequencing was performed on blood. This TCR derives from a man older than 75 in good health. In this chain, TRBV6-2 or TRBV6-3 is recombined with TRBJ2-3; 7 bases in the middle match TRBD2. The nucleotide sequence is TGTGCCAGCAGTTACTTTCTGGCTAGCGGAAACACAGATACGCAGTATTTT. This codes for CASSYFLASGNTDTQYF.